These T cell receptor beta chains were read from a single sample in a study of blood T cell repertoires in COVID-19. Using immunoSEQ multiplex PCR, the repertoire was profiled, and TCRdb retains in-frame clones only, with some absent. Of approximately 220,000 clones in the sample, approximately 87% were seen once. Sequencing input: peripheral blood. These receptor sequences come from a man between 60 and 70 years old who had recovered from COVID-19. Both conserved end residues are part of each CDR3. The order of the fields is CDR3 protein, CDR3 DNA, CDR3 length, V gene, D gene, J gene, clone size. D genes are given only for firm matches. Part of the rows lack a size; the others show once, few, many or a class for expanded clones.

CDR3: CAWSVSGRANEQFF
DNA: TGTGCCTGGAGTGTAAGCGGGAGGGCCAATGAGCAGTTCTTC
length: 14
V: TRBV30
D: TRBD2
J: TRBJ2-1
size: .

CDR3: CASSEAPVQFSSGNTIYF
DNA: TGTGCCAGCAGTGAAGCCCCTGTTCAGTTTTCCTCTGGAAACACCATATATTTT
length: 18
V: TRBV6-1
D: .
J: TRBJ1-3
size: .

CDR3: CASSQSGYNTEAFF
DNA: TGCGCCAGCAGCCAGTCAGGGTATAACACTGAAGCTTTCTTT
length: 14
V: TRBV5-1
D: .
J: TRBJ1-1
size: .

CDR3: CASTKDRNSGNTIYF
DNA: TGTGCCAGTACCAAGGACAGAAACTCTGGAAACACCATATATTTT
length: 15
V: TRBV19
D: .
J: TRBJ1-3
size: .

CDR3: CASSPGQGRETQYF
DNA: TGTGCCAGCAGCCCTGGGCAGGGGCGAGAGACCCAGTACTTC
length: 14
V: TRBV7-6
D: .
J: TRBJ2-5
size: .

CDR3: CASSGGRFEQYF
DNA: TGTGCCAGCAGCGGCGGGAGGTTCGAGCAGTACTTC
length: 12
V: TRBV11-2
D: TRBD2
J: TRBJ2-7
size: .

CDR3: CAMGGGSSPYEQYF
DNA: TGTGCCATGGGGGGTGGGTCCTCTCCCTACGAGCAGTACTTC
length: 14
V: TRBV10-3
D: .
J: TRBJ2-7
size: .

CDR3: CASSSQTGRRKNEKLFF
DNA: TGCGCCAGCAGCTCACAGACCGGACGGAGGAAGAATGAAAAACTGTTTTTT
length: 17
V: TRBV5-1
D: .
J: TRBJ1-4
size: .

CDR3: CASSGAYNSPLHF
DNA: TGCGCCAGCTCAGGGGCCTATAATTCACCCCTCCACTTT
length: 13
V: TRBV10-1
D: .
J: TRBJ1-6
size: .

CDR3: CASSLGVGDTIYF
DNA: TGTGCCAGCAGCTTAGGAGTAGGGGACACCATATATTTT
length: 13
V: TRBV7-2
D: .
J: TRBJ1-3
size: .

CDR3: CAISDARANQPQHF
DNA: TGTGCCATCAGTGACGCCAGGGCGAATCAGCCCCAGCATTTT
length: 14
V: TRBV10-3
D: .
J: TRBJ1-5
size: .

CDR3: CASGASGTGADTQYF
DNA: TGTGCTAGTGGTGCGTCCGGGACAGGAGCAGATACGCAGTATTTT
length: 15
V: TRBV12-5
D: TRBD1
J: TRBJ2-3
size: .

CDR3: CASSPPGLAHQTAQYF
DNA: TGTGCCAGCTCACCTCCGGGACTAGCGCACCAGACGGCGCAGTATTTT
length: 16
V: TRBV18
D: TRBD2
J: TRBJ2-3
size: .

CDR3: CASSQQQGYNSPLHF
DNA: TGTGCCAGCAGCCAACAGCAGGGATATAATTCACCCCTCCACTTT
length: 15
V: TRBV4-2
D: .
J: TRBJ1-6
size: .

CDR3: CASRAPGQGHQPQHF
DNA: TGTGCCAGCAGGGCTCCGGGACAGGGCCATCAGCCCCAGCATTTT
length: 15
V: TRBV28
D: TRBD1
J: TRBJ1-5
size: .

CDR3: CASSDPTGNSYEQYF
DNA: TGCGCCAGCAGTGACCCAACAGGGAATTCCTACGAGCAGTACTTC
length: 15
V: TRBV10-1
D: .
J: TRBJ2-7
size: .

CDR3: CASSFGEWGSPLHF
DNA: TGTGCCAGCAGTTTCGGGGAGTGGGGTTCACCCCTCCACTTT
length: 14
V: TRBV28
D: .
J: TRBJ1-6
size: .

CDR3: CSASRTAPEAEAFF
DNA: TGCAGTGCCAGTCGGACAGCCCCCGAGGCTGAAGCTTTCTTT
length: 14
V: TRBV20-1
D: .
J: TRBJ1-1
size: .

CDR3: CAWRTSFDEQYF
DNA: TGTGCCTGGAGGACTAGCTTCGACGAGCAGTACTTC
length: 12
V: TRBV30
D: TRBD2
J: TRBJ2-7
size: .

CDR3: CASSPPVREKLFF
DNA: TGTGCCAGCTCACCACCGGTCAGAGAAAAACTGTTTTTT
length: 13
V: TRBV18
D: .
J: TRBJ1-4
size: .

CDR3: CACFGGLNEKLFF
DNA: TGTGCCTGCTTTGGGGGCCTTAATGAAAAACTGTTTTTT
length: 13
V: TRBV30
D: .
J: TRBJ1-4
size: .

CDR3: CARSLGTGVQPQHF
DNA: TGTGCCAGAAGCTTGGGGACAGGGGTACAGCCCCAGCATTTT
length: 14
V: TRBV5-3
D: TRBD1
J: TRBJ1-5
size: .

CDR3: CASMTGDRGLGTEAFF
DNA: TGTGCCAGCATGACCGGGGACAGGGGGCTGGGCACTGAAGCTTTCTTT
length: 16
V: TRBV2
D: TRBD1
J: TRBJ1-1
size: .

CDR3: CASSFEDRRGGGYTF
DNA: TGTGCCAGTAGTTTCGAGGACCGGCGAGGGGGCGGCTACACCTTC
length: 15
V: TRBV19
D: TRBD1
J: TRBJ1-2
size: .

CDR3: CAWSVLGETTDTQYF
DNA: TGTGCCTGGAGTGTACTCGGGGAGACCACAGATACGCAGTATTTT
length: 15
V: TRBV30
D: .
J: TRBJ2-3
size: .

CDR3: CASSEDGGAQPQHF
DNA: TGTGCCAGCAGTGAAGATGGAGGGGCTCAGCCCCAGCATTTT
length: 14
V: TRBV6-1
D: .
J: TRBJ1-5
size: .

CDR3: CASSYSGLGHTDTQYF
DNA: TGTGCCAGCAGTTACTCTGGACTGGGACACACAGATACGCAGTATTTT
length: 16
V: TRBV6-2/TRBV6-3
D: .
J: TRBJ2-3
size: few

CDR3: CASGTRGPNEKLFF
DNA: TGTGCCAGCGGAACCAGGGGCCCCAATGAAAAACTGTTTTTT
length: 14
V: TRBV27
D: .
J: TRBJ1-4
size: .

CDR3: CATSRADRGLSAFF
DNA: TGTGCCACCAGCAGAGCGGACAGGGGGCTTTCGGCTTTCTTT
length: 14
V: TRBV15
D: TRBD1
J: TRBJ1-1
size: .

CDR3: CASSSQGAGNTEAFF
DNA: TGTGCCAGCAGCTCACAGGGGGCCGGGAACACTGAAGCTTTCTTT
length: 15
V: TRBV27
D: TRBD1
J: TRBJ1-1
size: .

CDR3: CATSQGPGEQYF
DNA: TGTGCCACCTCACAGGGCCCCGGCGAGCAGTACTTC
length: 12
V: TRBV5-4
D: .
J: TRBJ2-7
size: .

CDR3: CASSFHGPNQPQHF
DNA: TGTGCCAGCAGTTTTCATGGCCCCAATCAGCCCCAGCATTTT
length: 14
V: TRBV6-2/TRBV6-3
D: .
J: TRBJ1-5
size: .

CDR3: CAIQGAGYNSPLHF
DNA: TGTGCCATCCAGGGGGCGGGTTATAATTCACCCCTCCACTTT
length: 14
V: TRBV25-1
D: TRBD1
J: TRBJ1-6
size: once

CDR3: CASSPRSPLSPLHF
DNA: TGTGCCAGCAGCCCCCGGTCCCCTCTTTCGCCCCTCCACTTT
length: 14
V: TRBV5-6
D: .
J: TRBJ1-6
size: .

CDR3: CASSSRDEKLFF
DNA: TGTGCCAGCAGCTCCCGGGATGAAAAACTGTTTTTT
length: 12
V: TRBV11-1
D: .
J: TRBJ1-4
size: .

CDR3: CASSLYGGAANTGELFF
DNA: TGTGCCAGCAGCTTGTACGGGGGGGCCGCGAACACCGGGGAGCTGTTTTTT
length: 17
V: TRBV5-5
D: TRBD2
J: TRBJ2-2
size: .

CDR3: CASSFLGQGNEQYF
DNA: TGTGCCAGCAGCTTTCTTGGACAGGGCAACGAGCAGTACTTC
length: 14
V: TRBV7-2
D: TRBD1
J: TRBJ2-7
size: once

CDR3: CASSQDWVGGSPLHF
DNA: TGCGCCAGCAGCCAAGATTGGGTGGGGGGGTCACCCCTCCACTTT
length: 15
V: TRBV4-1
D: .
J: TRBJ1-6
size: few

CDR3: CSVGGGNTEAFF
DNA: TGCAGCGTTGGAGGGGGGAACACTGAAGCTTTCTTT
length: 12
V: TRBV29-1
D: .
J: TRBJ1-1
size: .

CDR3: CASRLEGETQYF
DNA: TGCGCCAGCAGGCTGGAGGGGGAGACCCAGTACTTC
length: 12
V: TRBV5-1
D: .
J: TRBJ2-5
size: .

CDR3: CAWSVPPTGRRGYTF
DNA: TGTGCCTGGAGTGTACCTCCTACCGGGAGGCGCGGCTACACCTTC
length: 15
V: TRBV30
D: .
J: TRBJ1-2
size: .

CDR3: CAWTQGQGYSEAFF
DNA: TGTGCCTGGACCCAGGGGCAAGGGTACTCTGAAGCTTTCTTT
length: 14
V: TRBV30
D: .
J: TRBJ1-1
size: .

CDR3: CASSVGQVAYNEQFF
DNA: TGTGCCAGCAGCGTAGGACAGGTCGCTTACAATGAGCAGTTCTTC
length: 15
V: TRBV9
D: .
J: TRBJ2-1
size: .

CDR3: CASSPGGTQYF
DNA: TGTGCCAGCAGCCCCGGGGGGACGCAGTATTTT
length: 11
V: TRBV7-2
D: TRBD2
J: TRBJ2-3
size: .

CDR3: CASRGPSGQGPQETQYF
DNA: TGCGCCAGCCGCGGGCCGTCGGGACAGGGGCCTCAAGAGACCCAGTACTTC
length: 17
V: TRBV5-1
D: TRBD1
J: TRBJ2-5
size: .

CDR3: CASSRQLLMNTEAFF
DNA: TGTGCCAGCAGTCGACAGCTATTAATGAACACTGAAGCTTTCTTT
length: 15
V: TRBV2
D: .
J: TRBJ1-1
size: .

CDR3: CSGLPGQGGTEAFF
DNA: TGCAGCGGTTTGCCGGGACAGGGGGGCACTGAAGCTTTCTTT
length: 14
V: TRBV29-1
D: TRBD1
J: TRBJ1-1
size: .

CDR3: CASSYTTSGSYEQYF
DNA: TGTGCCAGCAGTTATACGACTAGCGGATCCTACGAGCAGTACTTC
length: 15
V: TRBV28
D: TRBD2
J: TRBJ2-7
size: .